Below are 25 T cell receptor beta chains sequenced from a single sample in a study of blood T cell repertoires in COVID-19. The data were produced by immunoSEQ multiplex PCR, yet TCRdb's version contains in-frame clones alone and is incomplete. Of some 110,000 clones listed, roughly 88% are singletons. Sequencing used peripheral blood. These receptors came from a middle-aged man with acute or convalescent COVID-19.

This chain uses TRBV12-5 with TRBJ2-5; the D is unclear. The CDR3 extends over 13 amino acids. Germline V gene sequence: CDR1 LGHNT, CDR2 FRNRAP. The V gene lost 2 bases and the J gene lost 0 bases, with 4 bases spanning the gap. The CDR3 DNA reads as TGTGCTAGTGGTTTGCCAGACCAAGAGACCCAGTACTTC. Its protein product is CASGLPDQETQYF.

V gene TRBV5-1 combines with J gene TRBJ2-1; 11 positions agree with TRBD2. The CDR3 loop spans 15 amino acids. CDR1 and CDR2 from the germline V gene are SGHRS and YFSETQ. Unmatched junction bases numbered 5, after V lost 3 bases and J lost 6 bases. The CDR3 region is CASSSGLAGPNEQFF. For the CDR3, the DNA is TGCGCCAGCAGCTCAGGACTAGCGGGCCCCAATGAGCAGTTCTTC.

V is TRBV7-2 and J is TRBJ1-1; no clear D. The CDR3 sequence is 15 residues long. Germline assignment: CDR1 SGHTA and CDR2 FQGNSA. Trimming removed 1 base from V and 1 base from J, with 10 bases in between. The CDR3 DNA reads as TGTGCCAGCAGCTTAGTCGCGGCGGCGAACACTGAAGCTTTCTTT. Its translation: CASSLVAAANTEAFF.

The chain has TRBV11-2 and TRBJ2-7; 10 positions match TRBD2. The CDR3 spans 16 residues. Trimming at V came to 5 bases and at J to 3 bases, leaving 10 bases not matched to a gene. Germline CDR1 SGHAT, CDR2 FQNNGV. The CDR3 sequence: CASSAFGVAGGYEQYF. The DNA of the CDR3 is TGTGCCAGCAGCGCCTTCGGGGTAGCGGGGGGCTACGAGCAGTACTTC.

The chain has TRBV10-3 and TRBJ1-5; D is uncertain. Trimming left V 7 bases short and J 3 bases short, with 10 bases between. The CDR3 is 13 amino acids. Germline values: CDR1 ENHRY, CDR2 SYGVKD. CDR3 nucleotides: TGTGCCATCACCAGTGAGGCCAATCAGCCCCAGCATTTT. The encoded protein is CAITSEANQPQHF.

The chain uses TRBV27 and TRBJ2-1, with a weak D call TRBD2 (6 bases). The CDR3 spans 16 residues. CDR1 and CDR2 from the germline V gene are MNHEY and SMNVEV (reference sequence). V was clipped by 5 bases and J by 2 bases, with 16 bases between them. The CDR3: CASSITLAKPYNEQFF. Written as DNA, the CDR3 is TGTGCCAGCAGTATTACCCTAGCGAAACCCTACAATGAGCAGTTCTTC.

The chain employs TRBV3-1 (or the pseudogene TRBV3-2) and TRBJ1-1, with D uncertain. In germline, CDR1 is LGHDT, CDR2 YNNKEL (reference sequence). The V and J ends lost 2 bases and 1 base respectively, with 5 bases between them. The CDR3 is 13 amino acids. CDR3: CASSQPGNTEAFF. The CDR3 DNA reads TGTGCCAGCAGCCAACCAGGGAACACTGAAGCTTTCTTT.

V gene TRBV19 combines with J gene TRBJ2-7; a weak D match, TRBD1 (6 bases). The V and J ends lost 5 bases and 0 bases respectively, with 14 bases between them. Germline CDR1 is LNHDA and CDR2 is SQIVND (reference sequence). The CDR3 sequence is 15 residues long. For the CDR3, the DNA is TGTGCCAGTAGTTCGAGACGCAGGGGCTCCTACGAGCAGTACTTC. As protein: CASSSRRRGSYEQYF.

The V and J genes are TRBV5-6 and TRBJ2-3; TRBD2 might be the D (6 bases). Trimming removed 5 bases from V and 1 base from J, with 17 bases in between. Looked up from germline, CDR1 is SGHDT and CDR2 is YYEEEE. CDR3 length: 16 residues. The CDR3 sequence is CASSLLGTSRTDTQYF. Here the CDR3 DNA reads TGTGCCAGCAGTCTTCTTGGGACTTCCCGCACAGATACGCAGTATTTT. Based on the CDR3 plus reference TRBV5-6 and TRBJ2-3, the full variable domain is DAGVTQSPTHLIKTRGQQVTLRCSPKSGHDTVSWYQQALGQGPQFIFQYYEEEERQRGNFPDRFSGHQFPNYSSELNVNALLLGDSALYLCASSLLGTSRTDTQYFGPGTRLTVL.

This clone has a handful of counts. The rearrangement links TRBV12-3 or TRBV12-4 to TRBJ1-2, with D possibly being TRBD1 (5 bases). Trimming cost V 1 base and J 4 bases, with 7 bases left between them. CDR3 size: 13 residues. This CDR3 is CASSLGGTYGYTF. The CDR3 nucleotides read TGTGCCAGCAGTTTAGGGGGCACCTATGGCTACACCTTC.

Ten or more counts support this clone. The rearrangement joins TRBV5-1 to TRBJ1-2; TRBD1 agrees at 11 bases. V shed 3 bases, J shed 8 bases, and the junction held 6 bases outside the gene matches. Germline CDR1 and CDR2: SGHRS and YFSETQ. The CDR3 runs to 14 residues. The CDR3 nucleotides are TGCGCCAGCAGCTGGACAGGGGGCTCCCAGGGCTACACCTTC. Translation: CASSWTGGSQGYTF. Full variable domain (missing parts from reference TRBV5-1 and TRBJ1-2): KAGVTQTPRYLIKTRGQQVTLSCSPISGHRSVSWYQQTPGQGLQFLFEYFSETQRNKGNFPGRFSGRQFSNSRSEMNVSTLELGDSALYLCASSWTGGSQGYTFGSGTRLTVV.

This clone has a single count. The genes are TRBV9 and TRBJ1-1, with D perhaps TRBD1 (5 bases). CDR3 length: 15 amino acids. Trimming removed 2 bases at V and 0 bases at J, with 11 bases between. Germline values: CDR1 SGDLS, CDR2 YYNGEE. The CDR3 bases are TGTGCCAGCAGCGTGGGACTGAGCATGAACACTGAAGCTTTCTTT. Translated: CASSVGLSMNTEAFF.

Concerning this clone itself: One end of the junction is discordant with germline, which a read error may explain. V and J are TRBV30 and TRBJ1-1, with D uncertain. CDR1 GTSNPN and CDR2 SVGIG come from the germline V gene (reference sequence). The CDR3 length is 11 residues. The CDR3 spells CAWSVGGTLIF. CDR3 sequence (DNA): TGTGCCTGGAGTGTAGGCGGTACCTTAATCTTT.

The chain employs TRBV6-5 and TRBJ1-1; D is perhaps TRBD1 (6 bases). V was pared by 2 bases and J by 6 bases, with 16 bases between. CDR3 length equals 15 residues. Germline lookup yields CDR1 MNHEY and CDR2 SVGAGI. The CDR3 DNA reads TGTGCCAGCAGTTACGGGGGGGGGCGGATGGCTGAAGCTTTCTTT. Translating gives CASSYGGGRMAEAFF.

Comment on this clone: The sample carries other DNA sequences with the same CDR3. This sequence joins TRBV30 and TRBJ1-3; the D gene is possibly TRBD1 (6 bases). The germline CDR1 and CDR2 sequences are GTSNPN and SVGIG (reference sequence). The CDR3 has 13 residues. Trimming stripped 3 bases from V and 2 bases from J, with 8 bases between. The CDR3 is CAWRYRAGNTIYF. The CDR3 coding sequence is TGTGCCTGGAGGTACAGGGCTGGAAACACCATATATTTT. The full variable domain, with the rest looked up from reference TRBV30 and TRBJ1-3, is SQTIHQWPATLVQPVGSPLSLECTVEGTSNPNLYWYRQAAGRGLQLLFYSVGIGQISSEVPQNLSASRPQDRQFILSSKKLLLSDSGFYLCAWRYRAGNTIYFGEGSWLTVV.

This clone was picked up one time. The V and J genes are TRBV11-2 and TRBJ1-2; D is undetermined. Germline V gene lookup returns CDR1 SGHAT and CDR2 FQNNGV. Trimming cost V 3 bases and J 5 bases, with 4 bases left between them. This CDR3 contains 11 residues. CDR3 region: CASSFTYGYTF. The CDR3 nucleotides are TGTGCCAGCAGCTTTACTTATGGCTACACCTTC. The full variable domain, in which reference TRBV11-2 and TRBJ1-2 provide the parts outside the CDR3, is EAGVAQSPRYKIIEKRQSVAFWCNPISGHATLYWYQQILGQGPKLLIQFQNNGVVDDSQLPKDRFSAERLKGVDSTLKIQPAKLEDSAVYLCASSFTYGYTFGSGTRLTVV.

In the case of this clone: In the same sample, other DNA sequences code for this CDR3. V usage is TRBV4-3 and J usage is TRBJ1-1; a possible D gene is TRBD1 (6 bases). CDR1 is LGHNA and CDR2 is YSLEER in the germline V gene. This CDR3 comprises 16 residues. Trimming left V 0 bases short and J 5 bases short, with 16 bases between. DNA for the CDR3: TGCGCCAGCAGCCAAGATTTGGGCAGGGGAGATACTGAAGCTTTCTTT. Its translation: CASSQDLGRGDTEAFF.

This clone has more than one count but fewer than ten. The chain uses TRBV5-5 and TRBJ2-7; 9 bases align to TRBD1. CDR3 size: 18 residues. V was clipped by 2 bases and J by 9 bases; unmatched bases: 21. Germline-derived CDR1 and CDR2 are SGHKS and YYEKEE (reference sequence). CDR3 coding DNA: TGTGCCAGCAGCTTCGTACCCCCGGGACAGGGAGACCTACGAGGGCAGTACTTC. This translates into CASSFVPPGQGDLRGQYF.

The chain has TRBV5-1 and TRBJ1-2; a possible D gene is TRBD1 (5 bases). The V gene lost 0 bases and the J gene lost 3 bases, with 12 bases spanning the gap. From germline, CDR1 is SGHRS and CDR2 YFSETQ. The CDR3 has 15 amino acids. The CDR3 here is CASSLAGTSDYGYTF. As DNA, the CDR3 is TGCGCCAGCAGCTTGGCCGGGACTTCGGACTATGGCTACACCTTC.

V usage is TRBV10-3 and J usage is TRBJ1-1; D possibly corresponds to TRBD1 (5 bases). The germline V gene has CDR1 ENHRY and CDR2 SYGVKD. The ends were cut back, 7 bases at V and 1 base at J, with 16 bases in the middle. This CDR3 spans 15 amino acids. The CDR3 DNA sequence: TGTGCCATCACCGAGTCCGGGAGGGGGAACACTGAAGCTTTCTTT. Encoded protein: CAITESGRGNTEAFF.

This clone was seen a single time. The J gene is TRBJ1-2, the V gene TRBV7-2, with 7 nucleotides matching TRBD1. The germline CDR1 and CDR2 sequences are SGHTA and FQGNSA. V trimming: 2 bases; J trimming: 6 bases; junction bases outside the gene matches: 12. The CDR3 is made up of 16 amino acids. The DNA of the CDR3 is TGTGCCAGCAGCTTATTTGGTGATGGACAGGATCATGGCTACACCTTC. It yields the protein CASSLFGDGQDHGYTF.

CDR3 DNA sequence: TGCGCCAGCAGCCAGGACGACAGGGGGGGCAAGACCCAGTACTTC. Its translation is CASSQDDRGGKTQYF. The chain combines TRBV4-1 with TRBJ2-5; 9 bases fit TRBD1. Germline CDR1 MGHRA, CDR2 YSYEKL. The junction had 8 bases not matched to a gene; V was cut back by 3 bases and J by 6 bases. The CDR3 totals 15 residues.

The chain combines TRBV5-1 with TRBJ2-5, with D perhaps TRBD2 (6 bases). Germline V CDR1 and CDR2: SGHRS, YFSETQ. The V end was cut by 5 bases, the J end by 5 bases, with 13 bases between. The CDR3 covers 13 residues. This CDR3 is CASRGLARETQYF. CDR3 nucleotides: TGCGCCAGCAGGGGACTCGCCCGGGAGACCCAGTACTTC.

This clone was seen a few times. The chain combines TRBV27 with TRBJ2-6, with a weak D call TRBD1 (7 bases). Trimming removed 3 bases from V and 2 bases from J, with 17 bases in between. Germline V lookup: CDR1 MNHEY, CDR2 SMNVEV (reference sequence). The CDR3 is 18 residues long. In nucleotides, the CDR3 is TGTGCCAGCAGTTTTAACAGGGGACTCCTGACTGGGGCCAACGTCCTGACTTTC. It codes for CASSFNRGLLTGANVLTF.

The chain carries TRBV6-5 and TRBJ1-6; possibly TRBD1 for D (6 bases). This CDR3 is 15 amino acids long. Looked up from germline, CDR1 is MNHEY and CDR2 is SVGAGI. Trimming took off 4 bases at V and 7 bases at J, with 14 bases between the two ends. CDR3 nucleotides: TGTGCCAGCAGTTTACAGGGAGAACCGAATTCACCCCTCCACTTT. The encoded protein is CASSLQGEPNSPLHF.